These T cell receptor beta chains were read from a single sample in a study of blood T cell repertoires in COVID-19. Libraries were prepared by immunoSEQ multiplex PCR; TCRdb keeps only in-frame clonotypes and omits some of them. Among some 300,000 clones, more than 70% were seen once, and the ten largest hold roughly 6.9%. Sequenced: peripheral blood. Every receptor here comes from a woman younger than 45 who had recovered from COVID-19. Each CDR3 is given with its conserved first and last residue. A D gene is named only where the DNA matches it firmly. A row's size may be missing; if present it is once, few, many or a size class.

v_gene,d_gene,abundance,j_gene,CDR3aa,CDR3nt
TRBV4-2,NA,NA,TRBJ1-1,CASSQDRLNTEAFF,TGTGCCAGCAGTCAAGACAGGTTGAACACTGAAGCTTTCTTT
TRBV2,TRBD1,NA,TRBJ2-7,CASRNRGSSYEQYF,TGTGCCAGCAGGAACAGGGGAAGCTCCTACGAGCAGTACTTC
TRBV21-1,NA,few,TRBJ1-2,CASSKAGQNYGYTF,TGTGCCAGCAGCAAAGCGGGACAAAACTATGGCTACACCTTC
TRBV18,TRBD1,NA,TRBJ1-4,CASSPPSGGFGKLFF,TGTGCCAGCTCACCACCGTCAGGGGGCTTTGGAAAACTGTTTTTT
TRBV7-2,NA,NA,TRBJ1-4,CASSLGRGATNEKLFF,TGTGCCAGCAGCTTAGGGCGGGGGGCAACTAATGAAAAACTGTTTTTT
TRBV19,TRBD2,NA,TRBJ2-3,CASSRGLAGDLTDTQYF,TGTGCCAGTAGTCGTGGACTAGCGGGGGATTTAACAGATACGCAGTATTTT
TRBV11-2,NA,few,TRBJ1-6,CASSFLTLGSPLHF,TGTGCCAGCAGCTTTCTGACGCTCGGGTCACCCCTCCACTTT
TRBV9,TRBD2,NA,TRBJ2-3,CASSVAGGGGYYTDTQYF,TGTGCCAGCAGCGTAGCGGGCGGCGGGGGGTACTACACAGATACGCAGTATTTT
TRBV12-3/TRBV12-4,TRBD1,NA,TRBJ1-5,CASIGTGVQPQHF,TGTGCCAGCATCGGGACAGGGGTTCAGCCCCAGCATTTT
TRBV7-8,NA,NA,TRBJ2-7,CASSPQTREQYF,TGTGCCAGCAGCCCCCAAACGCGCGAGCAGTACTTC
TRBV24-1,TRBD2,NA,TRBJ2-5,CATSDWGGVGVQETQYF,TGTGCCACCAGTGATTGGGGGGGAGTAGGGGTCCAAGAGACCCAGTACTTC
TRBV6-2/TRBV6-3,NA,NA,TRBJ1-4,CASCRGRTINEKLFF,TGTGCCAGCTGCCGGGGGCGTACGATTAATGAAAAACTGTTTTTT
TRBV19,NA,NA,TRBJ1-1,CASSTGRTEAFF,TGTGCCAGTAGTACAGGGCGTACTGAAGCTTTCTTT
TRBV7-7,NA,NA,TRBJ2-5,CASSLGLMYQETQYF,TGTGCCAGCAGCTTAGGACTGATGTACCAAGAGACCCAGTACTTC
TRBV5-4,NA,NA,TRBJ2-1,CASKYDSYNEQFF,TGTGCCAGCAAGTACGACAGTTACAATGAGCAGTTCTTC
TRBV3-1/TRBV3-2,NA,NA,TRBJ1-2,CASSPTSPPNYGYTF,TGTGCCAGCAGCCCTACTAGCCCCCCGAACTATGGCTACACCTTC
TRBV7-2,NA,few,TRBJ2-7,CASSPASHSLGEQYF,TGTGCCAGCAGCCCGGCCTCTCACAGCTTGGGCGAGCAGTACTTC
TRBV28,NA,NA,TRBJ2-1,CASSSPGLGNNEQFF,TGTGCCAGCAGCTCACCGGGACTTGGGAACAATGAGCAGTTCTTC
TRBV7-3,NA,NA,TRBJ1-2,CASSLMGRGSDYGYTF,TGTGCCAGCAGCTTAATGGGCAGGGGCTCGGACTATGGCTACACCTTC
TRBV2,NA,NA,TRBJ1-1,CASKSKQGSEAFF,TGTGCCAGCAAGTCTAAGCAGGGGTCTGAAGCTTTCTTT
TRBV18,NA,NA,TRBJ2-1,CASSPGLEYNEQFF,TGTGCCAGCTCACCGGGACTTGAGTACAATGAGCAGTTCTTC
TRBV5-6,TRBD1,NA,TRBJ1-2,CASSSGQEYGYTF,TGTGCCAGCAGCTCGGGACAGGAGTATGGCTACACCTTC
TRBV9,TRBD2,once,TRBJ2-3,CASSGLAGGPDTQYF,TGTGCCAGCAGCGGCCTAGCGGGGGGGCCAGATACGCAGTATTTT
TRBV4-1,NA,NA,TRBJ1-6,CASSQRALSSYNSPLHF,TGCGCCAGCAGCCAAAGAGCCCTTAGCTCCTATAATTCACCCCTCCACTTT
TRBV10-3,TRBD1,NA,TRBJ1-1,CAISESADRGSVYTEAFF,TGTGCCATCAGTGAGTCCGCCGACAGGGGGTCGGTGTACACTGAAGCTTTCTTT
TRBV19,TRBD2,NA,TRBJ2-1,CASSRTSGDYNEQFF,TGTGCCAGTAGTAGGACTAGCGGGGACTACAATGAGCAGTTCTTC
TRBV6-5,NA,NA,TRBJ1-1,CASRRTVNTEAFF,TGTGCCAGCAGAAGGACAGTGAACACTGAAGCTTTCTTT
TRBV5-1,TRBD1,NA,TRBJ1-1,CASTILGGDGTEAFF,TGCGCCAGCACTATATTAGGGGGCGATGGCACTGAAGCTTTCTTT
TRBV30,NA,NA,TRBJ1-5,CAWRDIRSNQPQHF,TGTGCCTGGAGGGACATTCGAAGCAATCAGCCCCAGCATTTT
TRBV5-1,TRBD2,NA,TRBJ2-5,CASSPPGGGETQYF,TGCGCCAGCAGCCCGCCGGGGGGGGGAGAGACCCAGTACTTC
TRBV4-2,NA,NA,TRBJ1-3,CASSQSPGGSGNTIYF,TGTGCCAGCAGCCAATCCCCGGGGGGCTCTGGAAACACCATATATTTT
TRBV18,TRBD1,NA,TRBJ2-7,CASSRGQGFSYEQYF,TGTGCCAGCTCACGGGGACAGGGATTCTCCTACGAGCAGTACTTC
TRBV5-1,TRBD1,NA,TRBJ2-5,CASLDRDQETQYF,TGCGCCAGCCTAGACAGGGACCAAGAGACCCAGTACTTC
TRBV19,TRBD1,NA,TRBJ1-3,CASGQGFSGNTIYF,TGTGCCAGTGGACAGGGTTTCTCTGGAAACACCATATATTTT
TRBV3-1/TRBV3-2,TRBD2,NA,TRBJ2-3,CASSPGTSPDTQYF,TGTGCCAGCAGCCCAGGGACTAGCCCGGATACGCAGTATTTT
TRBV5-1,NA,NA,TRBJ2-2,CASTLHHRGGRTGELFF,TGCGCCAGCACCCTACACCACAGGGGAGGACGCACCGGGGAGCTGTTTTTT
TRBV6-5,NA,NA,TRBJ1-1,CASSYFTGGFF,TGTGCCAGCAGTTACTTTACCGGGGGTTTCTTT
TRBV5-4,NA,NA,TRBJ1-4,CASSVFEDSTNEKLFF,TGTGCCAGCAGCGTGTTTGAAGACAGTACTAATGAAAAACTGTTTTTT
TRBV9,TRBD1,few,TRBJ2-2,CASSLTGTGAGELFF,TGTGCCAGCAGCTTAACCGGGACAGGGGCCGGGGAGCTGTTTTTT
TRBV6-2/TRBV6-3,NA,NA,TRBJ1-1,CASSIPTAYTEAFF,TGTGCCAGCAGTATACCGACAGCTTACACTGAAGCTTTCTTT
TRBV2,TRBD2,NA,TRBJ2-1,CASTASGGSDEQFF,TGTGCCAGCACGGCTAGCGGGGGCAGTGATGAGCAGTTCTTC
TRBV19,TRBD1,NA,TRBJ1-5,CASSTLQGVGSNQPQHF,TGTGCCAGTAGTACCTTACAGGGGGTGGGTAGCAATCAGCCCCAGCATTTT
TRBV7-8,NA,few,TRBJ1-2,CASSLAVSYGYTF,TGTGCCAGCAGCTTAGCGGTCAGCTATGGCTACACCTTC
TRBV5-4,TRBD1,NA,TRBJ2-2,CASSVGQGAHTGELFF,TGTGCCAGCAGCGTCGGACAGGGGGCGCACACCGGGGAGCTGTTTTTT
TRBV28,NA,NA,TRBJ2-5,CASSLGPRETQYF,TGTGCCAGCAGTTTGGGGCCCCGAGAGACCCAGTACTTC
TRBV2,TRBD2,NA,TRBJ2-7,CASTGSGERHEQYF,TGTGCCAGCACTGGTAGCGGGGAACGCCACGAGCAGTACTTC
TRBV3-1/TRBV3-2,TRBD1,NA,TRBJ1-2,CASSQEVTGYYGYTF,TGTGCCAGCAGCCAAGAGGTGACAGGGTACTATGGCTACACCTTC
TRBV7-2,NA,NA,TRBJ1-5,CASNRDSNQPQHF,TGTGCCAGCAACAGGGATAGCAATCAGCCCCAGCATTTT
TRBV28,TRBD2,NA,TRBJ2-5,CASTTTHHSQAGVSETQYF,TGTGCCAGCACCACCACCCACCATTCCCAAGCGGGGGTTTCAGAGACCCAGTACTTC
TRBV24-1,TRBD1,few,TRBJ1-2,CATSRTGARDGYTF,TGTGCCACCAGTCGTACAGGGGCGAGGGATGGCTACACCTTC
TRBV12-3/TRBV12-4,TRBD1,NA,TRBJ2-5,CASSSRGQETQYF,TGTGCCAGCAGTTCCAGGGGGCAGGAGACCCAGTACTTC
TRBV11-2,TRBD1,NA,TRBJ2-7,CASSLFGTDTYEQYF,TGTGCCAGCAGCTTATTTGGGACAGATACCTACGAGCAGTACTTC
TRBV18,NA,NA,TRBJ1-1,CASSLDGGGNTEAFF,TGTGCCAGCTCCCTCGACGGGGGAGGGAACACTGAAGCTTTCTTT
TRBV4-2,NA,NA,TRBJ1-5,CASSQGQGEQPQHF,TGTGCCAGCAGCCAAGGGCAGGGTGAACAGCCCCAGCATTTT
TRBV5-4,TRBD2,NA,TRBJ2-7,CASSAPGGDKSYEQYF,TGTGCCAGCAGCGCACCCGGGGGGGACAAATCCTACGAGCAGTACTTC
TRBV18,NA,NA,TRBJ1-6,CASSPLNLTPLHF,TGTGCCAGCTCTCCATTGAATCTAACACCCCTCCACTTT
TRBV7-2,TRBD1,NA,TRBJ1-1,CASSTNRGEAFF,TGTGCCAGCAGTACAAACAGGGGTGAGGCTTTCTTT
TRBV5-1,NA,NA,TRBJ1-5,CASSAGTPDSNQPQHF,TGCGCCAGCAGCGCCGGGACACCAGATAGCAATCAGCCCCAGCATTTT
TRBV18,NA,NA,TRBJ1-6,CASSPEVLRSPLHF,TGTGCCAGCTCACCGGAGGTCCTTCGTTCACCCCTCCACTTT
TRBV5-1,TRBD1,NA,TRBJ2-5,CASSLEGGYGETQYF,TGCGCCAGCAGCTTGGAAGGGGGCTACGGGGAGACCCAGTACTTC